The text below deals with one T cell receptor beta chain. Its target is unknown. This sample stems from a study of CD8+CD57+ T cells in acquired aplastic anemia. The overall study: Roughly 3 ug was the average amount of DNA from sorted CD4+ and CD8+ cells.

TCR beta VDJ combinations and CDR3 sequences were profiled from genomic DNA. TCRdb reprocessed the reads with MiXCR, giving one entry per CDR3 protein. The sample has about 120,000 distinct CDR3 sequences, about 60% seen once; the top ten hold around 27%. Patients picked for sequencing had shown CD8+CD57+ cell expansion detected by flow cytometry. Patients were untreated when blood was sampled. Overall study findings and caveats: Patients shared approximately 30 CD8+ CDR3 sequences with controls.

This CDR3 spans 11 amino acids. The germline CDR1 and CDR2 sequences are KGHDR and SFDVKD. Trimming took off 5 bases at V and 13 bases at J, with 11 bases between the two ends. The receptor was isolated from a human donor with aplastic anemia. The specimen was sorted CD4+, CD8+, or CD8+CD57+ T cells (not recorded which) from PBMCs. The chain carries TRBV24-1 and TRBJ2-1; D unresolved. The CDR3 sequence: CATSGGRNQFF. CDR3 nucleotides: TGTGCCACCAGTGGAGGCAGGAACCAGTTCTTC.